Presented here are 8 T cell receptor beta chains from one specimen sequenced in a study of type 1 regulatory T cells. These receptors are not linked to any known antigen. TCRdb ran MiXCR on the reads and lists one entry per CDR3 protein. The table has 63,000 or so distinct CDR3 sequences, about 48% seen once. The source material was cultured non-Tr1 T cells, either the whole culture or a sorted T cell fraction (not recorded which). Receptor source: a human donor in good health.

This chain uses TRBV10-3 with TRBJ1-2; 12 nucleotides match TRBD1. The junction had 3 bases not matched to a gene; V was cut back by 5 bases and J by 2 bases. Germline CDR1 ENHRY, CDR2 SYGVKD. CDR3 length: 15 amino acids. CDR3 sequence reads: CAISPGTGGNYGYTF. The CDR3 bases are TGTGCCATCAGTCCCGGGACAGGGGGCAACTATGGCTACACCTTC.

This clonotype was observed a handful of times. V gene TRBV7-2 combines with J gene TRBJ2-3, with D tentatively TRBD2 (5 bases). The CDR3 is 15 residues long. V was trimmed by 4 bases and J by 0 bases, leaving 11 bases between them. Germline assignment: CDR1 SGHTA and CDR2 FQGNSA. This CDR3 is CASSSTSTSTDTQYF. CDR3 DNA: TGTGCCAGCAGCTCAACTAGTACTAGCACAGATACGCAGTATTTT.

The rearrangement uses TRBV2 and TRBJ2-7; tentatively, D is TRBD1 or TRBD2 (5 bases each). V lost 5 bases, J lost 8 bases, and 13 bases lay in between. CDR3 length: 12 residues. Germline V gene sequence: CDR1 SNHLY, CDR2 FYNNEI. DNA of the CDR3: TGTGCCAGCAGTCCGGGACCCCGACAGCAGTACTTC. Protein: CASSPGPRQQYF.

The sample holds a few counts of this clonotype. The rearrangement uses TRBV18 and TRBJ2-1, with 8 nucleotides matching TRBD2. The CDR3 has 17 amino acids. Germline CDR1 is KGHSH and CDR2 is LQKENI. V shed 4 bases, J shed 0 bases, and the junction held 8 bases outside the gene matches. CDR3 nucleotide sequence: TGTGCCAGCTCACGGGACATTAGCGGGGTCTCCTACAATGAGCAGTTCTTC. As protein: CASSRDISGVSYNEQFF.

The chain has TRBV12-3 or TRBV12-4 and TRBJ1-2, with TRBD1 matching 7 bases. There are 14 residues in the CDR3. Trimming at V came to 5 bases and at J to 2 bases, leaving 5 bases not matched to a gene. CDR3 loop: CASSQMTGNYGYTF. The CDR3 DNA is TGTGCCAGCAGTCAGATGACAGGGAACTATGGCTACACCTTC.

The V and J genes are TRBV9 and TRBJ2-1, with 10 positions matching TRBD2. The germline V gene encodes CDR1 SGDLS and CDR2 YYNGEE. CDR3 length: 15 amino acids. Trimming cost V 2 bases and J 6 bases; bases outside gene matches: 5. For the CDR3, the DNA is TGTGCCAGCAGCGTTAGCGGGGGGATCCCCAATGAGCAGTTCTTC. Its translation: CASSVSGGIPNEQFF.

This clonotype has a handful of counts. The CDR3 bases are TGCAGCGTCCTACAGGGACTCGGAGCTAACTATGGCTACACCTTC. This translates into CSVLQGLGANYGYTF. V and J are TRBV29-1 and TRBJ1-2, with D perhaps matching TRBD1 (6 bases). Per the germline V gene, CDR1 is SQVTM and CDR2 is ANQGSEA. The CDR3 sequence is 15 residues long. The germline V and J ends were trimmed by 6 bases and 0 bases, with 17 bases remaining between them.

This clonotype was picked up a small number of times. This sequence joins TRBV20-1 and TRBJ1-1, with D possibly being TRBD1 (6 bases). CDR3 length: 13 amino acids. V dropped 6 bases and J dropped 4 bases, with 15 bases sitting between them. Germline CDR1 DFQATT, CDR2 SNEGSKA (reference sequence). CDR3 in DNA: TGCAGTGCGGGGGAGGAGGGGGGCACTGAAGCTTTCTTT. It specifies CSAGEEGGTEAFF.